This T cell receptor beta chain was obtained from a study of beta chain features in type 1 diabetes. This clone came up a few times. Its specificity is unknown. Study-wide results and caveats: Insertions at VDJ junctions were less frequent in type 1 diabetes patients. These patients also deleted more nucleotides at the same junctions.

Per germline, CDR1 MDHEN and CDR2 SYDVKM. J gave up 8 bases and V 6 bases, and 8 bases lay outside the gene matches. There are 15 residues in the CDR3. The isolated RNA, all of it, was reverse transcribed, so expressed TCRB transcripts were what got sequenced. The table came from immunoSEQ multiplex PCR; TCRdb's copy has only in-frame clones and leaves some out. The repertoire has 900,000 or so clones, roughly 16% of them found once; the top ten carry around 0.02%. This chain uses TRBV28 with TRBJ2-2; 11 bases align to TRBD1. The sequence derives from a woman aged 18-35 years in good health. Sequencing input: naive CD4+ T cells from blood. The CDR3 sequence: CASSNGGQGEGELFF. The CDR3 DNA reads TGTGCCAGCAGCAATGGGGGACAGGGGGAAGGGGAGCTGTTTTTT.